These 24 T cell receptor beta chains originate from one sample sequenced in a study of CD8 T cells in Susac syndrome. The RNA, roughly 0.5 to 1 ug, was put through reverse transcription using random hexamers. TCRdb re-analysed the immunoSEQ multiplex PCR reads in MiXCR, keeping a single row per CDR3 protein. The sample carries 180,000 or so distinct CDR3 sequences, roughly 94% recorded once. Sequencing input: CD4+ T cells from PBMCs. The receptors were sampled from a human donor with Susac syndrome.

The CDR3 spells CASSGAPTGLGQPQHF. The CDR3 DNA reads TGTGCCAGCAGTGGGGCCCCTACAGGGCTCGGTCAGCCCCAGCATTTT. The V call is TRBV2, the J call TRBJ1-5; possibly TRBD1 for D (6 bases). Germline CDR1 reads SNHLY; CDR2 reads FYNNEI. The CDR3 consists of 16 residues. The ends were cut back, 4 bases at V and 6 bases at J, with 19 bases in the middle.

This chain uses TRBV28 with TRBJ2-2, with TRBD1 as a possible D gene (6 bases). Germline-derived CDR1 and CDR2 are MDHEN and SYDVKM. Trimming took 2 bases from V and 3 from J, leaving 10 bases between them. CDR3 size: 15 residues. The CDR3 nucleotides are TGTGCCAGCAGTTTAAACAGGGTGGACACCGGGGAGCTGTTTTTT. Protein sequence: CASSLNRVDTGELFF.

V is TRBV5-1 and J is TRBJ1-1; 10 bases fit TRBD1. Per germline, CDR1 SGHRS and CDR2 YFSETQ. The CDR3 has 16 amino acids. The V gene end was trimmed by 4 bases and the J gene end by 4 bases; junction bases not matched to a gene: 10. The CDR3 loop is CASSADRGREGTEAFF. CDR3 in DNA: TGCGCCAGCAGCGCCGACAGGGGGCGGGAGGGCACTGAAGCTTTCTTT.

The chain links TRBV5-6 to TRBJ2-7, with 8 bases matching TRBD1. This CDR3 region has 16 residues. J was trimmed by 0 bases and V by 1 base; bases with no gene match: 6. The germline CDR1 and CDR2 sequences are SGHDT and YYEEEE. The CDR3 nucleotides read TGTGCCAGCAGCTTGTCTCGGACAGGGAGCTCCTACGAGCAGTACTTC. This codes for CASSLSRTGSSYEQYF. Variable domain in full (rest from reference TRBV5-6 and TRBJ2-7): DAGVTQSPTHLIKTRGQQVTLRCSPKSGHDTVSWYQQALGQGPQFIFQYYEEEERQRGNFPDRFSGHQFPNYSSELNVNALLLGDSALYLCASSLSRTGSSYEQYFGPGTRLTVT.

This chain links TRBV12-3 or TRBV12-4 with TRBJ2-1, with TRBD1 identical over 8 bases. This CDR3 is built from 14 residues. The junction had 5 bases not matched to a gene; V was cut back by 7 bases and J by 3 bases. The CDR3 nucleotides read TGTGCCAGCACCCGAGGACAGGGCTACAATGAGCAGTTCTTC. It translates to CASTRGQGYNEQFF.

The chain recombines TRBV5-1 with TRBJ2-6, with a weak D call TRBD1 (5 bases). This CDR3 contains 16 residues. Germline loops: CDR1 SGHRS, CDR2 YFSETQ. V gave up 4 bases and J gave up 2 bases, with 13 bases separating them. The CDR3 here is CASSHRQLAGANVLTF. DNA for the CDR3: TGCGCCAGCAGCCACAGACAGCTCGCTGGGGCCAACGTCCTGACTTTC.

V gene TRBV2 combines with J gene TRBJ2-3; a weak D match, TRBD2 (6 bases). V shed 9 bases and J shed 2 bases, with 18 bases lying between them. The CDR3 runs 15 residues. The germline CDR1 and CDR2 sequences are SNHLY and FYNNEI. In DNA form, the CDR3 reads TGTGCCAGAAGGGCCGGGACTCCTTCCACAGATACGCAGTATTTT. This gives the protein CARRAGTPSTDTQYF.

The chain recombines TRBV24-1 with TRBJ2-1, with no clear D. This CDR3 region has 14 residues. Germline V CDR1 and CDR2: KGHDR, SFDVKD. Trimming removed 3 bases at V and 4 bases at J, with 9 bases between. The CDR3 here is CATSDEDGYNEQFF. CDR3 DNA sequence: TGTGCCACCAGTGATGAGGACGGTTACAATGAGCAGTTCTTC.

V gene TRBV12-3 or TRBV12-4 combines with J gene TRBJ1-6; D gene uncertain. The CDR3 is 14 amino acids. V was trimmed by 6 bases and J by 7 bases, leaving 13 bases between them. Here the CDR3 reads CASRMGLGNSPLHF. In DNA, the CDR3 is TGTGCCAGCAGAATGGGTTTGGGGAATTCACCCCTCCACTTT.

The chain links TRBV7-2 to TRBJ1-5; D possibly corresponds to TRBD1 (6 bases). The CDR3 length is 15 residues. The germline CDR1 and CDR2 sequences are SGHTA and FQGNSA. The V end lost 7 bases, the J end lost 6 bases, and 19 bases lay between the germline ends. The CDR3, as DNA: TGTGCCAGCACCACAACGGGGGGGCTCGGTCAGCCCCAGCATTTT. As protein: CASTTTGGLGQPQHF.

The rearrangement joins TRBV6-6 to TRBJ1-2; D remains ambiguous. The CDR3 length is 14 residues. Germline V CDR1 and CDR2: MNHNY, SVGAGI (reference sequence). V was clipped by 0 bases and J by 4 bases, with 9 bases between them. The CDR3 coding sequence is TGTGCCAGCAGTTACTCGCAAAGGGCCTATGGCTACACCTTC. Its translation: CASSYSQRAYGYTF.

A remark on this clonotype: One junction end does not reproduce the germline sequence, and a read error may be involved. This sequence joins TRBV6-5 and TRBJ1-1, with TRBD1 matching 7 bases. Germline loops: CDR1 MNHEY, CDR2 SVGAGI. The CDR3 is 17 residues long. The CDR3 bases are TGTGCCAGCAGTTACTCGATAGGACAGGTGGAGAACTCTGAAGCTTTCTTT. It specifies CASSYSIGQVENSEAFF.

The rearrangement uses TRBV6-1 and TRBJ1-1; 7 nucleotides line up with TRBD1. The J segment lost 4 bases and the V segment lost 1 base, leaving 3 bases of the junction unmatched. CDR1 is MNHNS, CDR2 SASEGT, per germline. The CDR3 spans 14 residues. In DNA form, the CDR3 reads TGTGCCAGCAGTGAAGGTGCAGGGGGCACTGAAGCTTTCTTT. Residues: CASSEGAGGTEAFF.

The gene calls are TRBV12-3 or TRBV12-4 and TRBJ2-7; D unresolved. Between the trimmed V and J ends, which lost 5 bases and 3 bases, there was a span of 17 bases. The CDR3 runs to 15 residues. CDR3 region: CASSPRAGDNYEQYF. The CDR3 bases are TGTGCCAGCAGTCCCCGTGCCGGCGACAACTACGAGCAGTACTTC.

The chain's CDR3 is CSARMPTSEQFF. In DNA, the CDR3 is TGCAGTGCTAGAATGCCCACCAGTGAGCAGTTCTTC. The chain couples TRBV20-1 to TRBJ2-1; unclear D gene. The CDR3 is 12 amino acids. V was cut by 2 bases and J by 9 bases, with 11 bases left in between. In germline, CDR1 is DFQATT, CDR2 SNEGSKA (reference sequence).

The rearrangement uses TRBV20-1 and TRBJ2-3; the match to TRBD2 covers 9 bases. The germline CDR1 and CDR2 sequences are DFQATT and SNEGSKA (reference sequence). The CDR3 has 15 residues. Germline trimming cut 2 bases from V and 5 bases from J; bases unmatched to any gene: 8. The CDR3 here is CSARLAGPIGDTQYF. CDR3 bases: TGCAGTGCTAGACTAGCGGGGCCCATCGGAGATACGCAGTATTTT.

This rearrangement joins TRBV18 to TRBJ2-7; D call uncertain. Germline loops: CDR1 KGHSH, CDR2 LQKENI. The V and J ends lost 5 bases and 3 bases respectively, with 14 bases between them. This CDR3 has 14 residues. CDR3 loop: CASSSSVSVYEQYF. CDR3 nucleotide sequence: TGTGCCAGCTCATCGTCCGTCTCCGTCTACGAGCAGTACTTC.

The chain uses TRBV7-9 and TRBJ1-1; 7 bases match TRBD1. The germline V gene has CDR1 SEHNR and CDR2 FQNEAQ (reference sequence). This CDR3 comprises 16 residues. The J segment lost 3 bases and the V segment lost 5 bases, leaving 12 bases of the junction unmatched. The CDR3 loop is CASSPRDRITYTEAFF. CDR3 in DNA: TGTGCCAGCAGCCCAAGGGACAGAATAACGTACACTGAAGCTTTCTTT.

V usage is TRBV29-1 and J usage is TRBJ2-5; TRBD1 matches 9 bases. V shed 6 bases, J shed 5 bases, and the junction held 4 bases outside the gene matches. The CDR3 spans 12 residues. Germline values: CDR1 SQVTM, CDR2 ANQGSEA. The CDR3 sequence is CSVGQGSETQYF. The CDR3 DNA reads TGCAGCGTAGGACAGGGGTCGGAGACCCAGTACTTC. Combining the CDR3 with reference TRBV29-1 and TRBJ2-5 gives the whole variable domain SAVISQKPSRDICQRGTSLTIQCQVDSQVTMMFWYRQQPGQSLTLIATANQGSEATYESGFVIDKFPISRPNLTFSTLTVSNMSPEDSSIYLCSVGQGSETQYFGPGTRLLVL.

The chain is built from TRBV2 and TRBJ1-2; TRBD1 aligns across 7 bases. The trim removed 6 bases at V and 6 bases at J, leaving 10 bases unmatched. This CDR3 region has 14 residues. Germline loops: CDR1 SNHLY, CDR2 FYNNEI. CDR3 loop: CASRPYNRGHGYTF. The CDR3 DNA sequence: TGTGCCAGCAGGCCCTACAACAGGGGACATGGCTACACCTTC.

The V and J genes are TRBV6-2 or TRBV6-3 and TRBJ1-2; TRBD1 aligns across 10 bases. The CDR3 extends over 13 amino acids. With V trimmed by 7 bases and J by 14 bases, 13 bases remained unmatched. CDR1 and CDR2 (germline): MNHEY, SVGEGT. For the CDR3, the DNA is TGTGCCAGCAACCAGCGGACAGGGGGTTTGACTACCTTC. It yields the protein CASNQRTGGLTTF.

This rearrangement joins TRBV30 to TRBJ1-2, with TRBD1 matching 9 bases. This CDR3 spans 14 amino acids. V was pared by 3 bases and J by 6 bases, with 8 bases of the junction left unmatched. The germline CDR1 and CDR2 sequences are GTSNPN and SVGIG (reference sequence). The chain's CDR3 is CAWSQGTGWNGYTF. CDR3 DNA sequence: TGTGCCTGGAGCCAAGGGACAGGGTGGAATGGCTACACCTTC.

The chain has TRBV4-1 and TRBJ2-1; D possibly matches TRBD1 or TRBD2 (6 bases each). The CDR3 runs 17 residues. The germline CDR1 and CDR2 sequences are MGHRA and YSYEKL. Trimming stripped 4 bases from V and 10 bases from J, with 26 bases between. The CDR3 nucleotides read TGCGCCAGCAGCCGGCTTGGGGGGCGGGGCCCTACAAGCGAGCAGTTCTTC. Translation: CASSRLGGRGPTSEQFF.

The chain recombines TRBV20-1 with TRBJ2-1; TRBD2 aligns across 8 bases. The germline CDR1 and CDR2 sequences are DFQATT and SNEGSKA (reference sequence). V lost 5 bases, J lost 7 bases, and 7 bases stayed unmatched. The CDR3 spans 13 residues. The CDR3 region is CSASSGRGNEQFF. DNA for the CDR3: TGCAGTGCTTCAAGCGGGAGAGGAAATGAGCAGTTCTTC.